This T cell receptor beta chain was retrieved from a study of blood T cell repertoires in COVID-19. Overall study: Sites across the United States, Italy and Spain contributed samples from acute and convalescent COVID-19. T cells, B-cell-depleted T cells, or PBMCs provided the cDNA or gDNA that served as material.

CDR1 and CDR2 from the germline V gene are SGHTA and FQGNSA. V lost 4 bases to trimming and J lost 1 base, with 13 bases between them. The CDR3 has 15 residues. Assay: immunoSEQ multiplex PCR; the TCRdb copy retains only in-frame clones and omits some. This table has approximately 83,000 clones, roughly 86% appearing once. This sequence was found in a man in his 70s with acute or convalescent COVID-19. The chain carries TRBV7-2 and TRBJ2-5, with TRBD2 as a possible D gene (6 bases). Sequencing was done on a sample of peripheral blood. The CDR3 sequence is CASSSRGLTQETQYF. CDR3 nucleotide sequence: TGTGCCAGCAGCTCACGAGGACTAACCCAAGAGACCCAGTACTTC. Using reference TRBV7-2 and TRBJ2-5 for the parts outside the CDR3, the full variable domain is GAGVSQSPSNKVTEKGKDVELRCDPISGHTALYWYRQSLGQGLEFLIYFQGNSAPDKSGLPSDRFSAERTGGSVSTLTIQRTQQEDSAVYLCASSSRGLTQETQYFGPGTRLLVL.